The clone carrying this T cell receptor (beta chain) was seen a single time. These data belong to a study of blood T cell repertoires in COVID-19. Study background: Sites across the United States, Italy and Spain contributed samples from acute and convalescent COVID-19. The analysed material was cDNA or gDNA that came from T cells, B-cell-depleted T cells, or PBMCs.

The CDR3 has 14 amino acids. Deletions cut 0 bases from V and 5 bases from J, with 12 bases between. Germline V gene sequence: CDR1 SGHKS, CDR2 YYEKEE (reference sequence). The authors' processing: Reference gene primer amplification yielded estimated nucleated cell counts. Assay used: immunoSEQ multiplex PCR; TCRdb lists only in-frame clones, some missing. The DNA was the basis for D and trimming; V, J and clone size are from that table. The table has about 200,000 clones, 86% seen once. The chain combines TRBV5-5 with TRBJ2-7; a weak D match, TRBD2 (5 bases). The sample consisted of peripheral blood. This clonotype was obtained from a man under 40 who had recovered from COVID-19. Written as DNA, the CDR3 is TGTGCCAGCAGCTTGGCCGGGGTGACGGACGAGCAGTACTTC. Protein: CASSLAGVTDEQYF.